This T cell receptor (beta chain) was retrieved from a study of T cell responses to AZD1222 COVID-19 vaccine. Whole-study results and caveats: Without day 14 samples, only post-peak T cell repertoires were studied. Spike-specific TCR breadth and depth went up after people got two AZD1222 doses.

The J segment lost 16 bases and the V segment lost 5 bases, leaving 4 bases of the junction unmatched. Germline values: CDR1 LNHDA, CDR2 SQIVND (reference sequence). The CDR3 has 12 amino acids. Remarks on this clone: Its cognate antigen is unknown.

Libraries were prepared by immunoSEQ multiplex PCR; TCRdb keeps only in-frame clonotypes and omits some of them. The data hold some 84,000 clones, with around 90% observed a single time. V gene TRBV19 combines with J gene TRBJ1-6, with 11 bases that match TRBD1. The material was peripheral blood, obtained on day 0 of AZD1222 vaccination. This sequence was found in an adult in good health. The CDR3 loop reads CASSRTGGPLHF. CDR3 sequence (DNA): TGTGCCAGTAGTCGGACAGGGGGCCCACTCCACTTT.